The 22 T cell receptor beta chains given below trace back to one sample, sequenced in a study of T cell changes during pregnancy in multiple sclerosis. The repertoire was sequenced with immunoSEQ multiplex PCR; TCRdb's copy has only in-frame clones and lacks some. This sample carries 20,000 to 25,000 clones, under 90% of them seen once, and the ten largest clones take approximately 7.6%. The specimen comprised CD8+ T cells from peripheral blood mononuclear cells, sampled before pregnancy. These receptors all come from a female donor with multiple sclerosis, enrolled in a pregnancy study.

The rearrangement links TRBV5-6 to TRBJ1-5; the match to TRBD1 covers 8 bases. Germline CDR1 and CDR2: SGHDT and YYEEEE. Losses at the gene ends were 4 bases for V and 0 bases for J; bases not matched to a gene: 9. The CDR3 contains 17 residues. CDR3 amino acids: CASSLTGGSSSNQPQHF. The CDR3 nucleotides are TGTGCCAGCAGCCTAACAGGGGGGAGTAGTAGCAATCAGCCCCAGCATTTT.

The chain carries TRBV29-1 and TRBJ2-1; TRBD2 aligns across 7 bases. V lost 2 bases, J lost 0 bases, and 4 bases stayed unmatched. The CDR3 is made up of 15 amino acids. The germline V gene encodes CDR1 SQVTM and CDR2 ANQGSEA. The CDR3 here is CSVEWGGSSYNEQFF. The CDR3 DNA sequence: TGCAGCGTTGAATGGGGCGGGAGCTCCTACAATGAGCAGTTCTTC.

CDR3 sequence: CASSLTSGRNEQYF. DNA for the CDR3: TGTGCCAGCAGCTTGACTAGCGGGAGGAACGAGCAGTACTTC. The V gene is TRBV7-9, the J gene TRBJ2-7; TRBD2 aligns across 13 bases. Trimming at V came to 3 bases and at J to 5 bases, leaving 1 base not matched to a gene. CDR1 and CDR2 (germline): SEHNR, FQNEAQ (reference sequence). The CDR3 is 14 amino acids.

The V call is TRBV5-1, the J call TRBJ2-1, with TRBD2 identical over 10 bases. The CDR3 is 17 amino acids. Germline loops: CDR1 SGHRS, CDR2 YFSETQ. J was trimmed by 1 base and V by 0 bases; bases with no gene match: 4. The DNA of the CDR3 is TGCGCCAGCAGCTTGGACCTAGCGGGAGCGTCCTACAATGAGCAGTTCTTC. Translation: CASSLDLAGASYNEQFF.

This clone came up a few times. The chain links TRBV29-1 to TRBJ1-1; tentatively, D is TRBD1 (5 bases). Germline loops: CDR1 SQVTM, CDR2 ANQGSEA. V lost 3 bases, J lost 1 base, and 6 bases lay in between. This CDR3 has 12 residues. This CDR3 reads CSVEDKNTEAFF. CDR3 DNA: TGCAGCGTTGAGGACAAGAACACTGAAGCTTTCTTT.

This clone has a single count. This chain joins TRBV12-5 and TRBJ1-2; D is perhaps TRBD1 (6 bases). This CDR3 comprises 14 residues. CDR1 and CDR2 (germline): LGHNT, FRNRAP. The V gene lost 5 bases and the J gene lost 4 bases, with 14 bases spanning the gap. The CDR3 sequence is CASGTSGTTYGYTF. The CDR3 bases are TGTGCTAGTGGTACGTCTGGGACAACCTATGGCTACACCTTC.

The CDR3 region has the DNA TGTGCCAGCAGCCAAGGCGGGAGGAATCATATACAAGCCCGAGACACCAATGAGCAGTTCTTC. Encoded protein: CASSQGGRNHIQARDTNEQFF. This chain uses TRBV14 with TRBJ2-1; 8 bases fit TRBD2. Germline-derived CDR1 and CDR2 are SGHDN and FVKESK. With V trimmed by 1 base and J by 6 bases, 23 bases remained unmatched. This CDR3 has 21 amino acids.

This sequence joins TRBV10-3 and TRBJ2-1; D is possibly TRBD1 (5 bases). CDR3 length: 14 amino acids. Germline assignment: CDR1 ENHRY and CDR2 SYGVKD. Deletions cut 5 bases from V and 4 bases from J, with 12 bases between. The CDR3 protein is CAISHDSEYNEQFF. The DNA for the CDR3 is TGTGCCATCAGTCACGACAGCGAATACAATGAGCAGTTCTTC.

The rearrangement links TRBV4-1 to TRBJ2-1, with TRBD2 as a possible D gene (6 bases). From germline, CDR1 is MGHRA and CDR2 YSYEKL. The CDR3 has 17 amino acids. V dropped 0 bases and J dropped 2 bases, with 14 bases sitting between them. CDR3 residues: CASSQDWGSGAYNEQFF. Here the CDR3 DNA reads TGCGCCAGCAGCCAAGATTGGGGTAGCGGAGCCTACAATGAGCAGTTCTTC.

J is TRBJ1-2 and V is TRBV7-9; possibly TRBD1 for D (6 bases). Trimming took off 2 bases at V and 4 bases at J, with 14 bases between the two ends. The germline CDR1 and CDR2 sequences are SEHNR and FQNEAQ (reference sequence). This CDR3 contains 15 residues. CDR3 nucleotide sequence: TGTGCCAGCAGCTTATCAATCCGAGGGGGCTATGGCTACACCTTC. Translating gives CASSLSIRGGYGYTF.

This chain links TRBV5-1 with TRBJ1-1, with TRBD1 matching 7 bases. The germline CDR1 and CDR2 sequences are SGHRS and YFSETQ. V trimming: 7 bases; J trimming: 0 bases; junction bases outside the gene matches: 12. CDR3 length: 16 amino acids. The CDR3 here is CASGATGLGMNTEAFF. CDR3 bases: TGCGCCAGCGGAGCGACAGGGCTGGGGATGAACACTGAAGCTTTCTTT.

The genes are TRBV27 and TRBJ2-1, with D perhaps matching TRBD2 (5 bases). Germline V gene data show CDR1 as MNHEY and CDR2 as SMNVEV (reference sequence). V lost 8 bases, J lost 7 bases, and 18 bases lay in between. The CDR3 contains 14 residues. The chain's CDR3 is CASAPPSTGNEQFF. The CDR3 DNA sequence: TGTGCCAGCGCCCCCCCATCTACGGGGAATGAGCAGTTCTTC.

The CDR3 bases are TGTGCTACGCAGGGGGCGGCTGAAAAACTGTTTTTT. This gives the protein CATQGAAEKLFF. V is TRBV28 and J is TRBJ1-4; 8 bases are shared with TRBD1. CDR1 and CDR2 (germline): MDHEN, SYDVKM. The length of the CDR3 is 12 residues.

The genes are TRBV19 and TRBJ1-1; 7 bases agree with TRBD1. Per germline, CDR1 LNHDA and CDR2 SQIVND (reference sequence). The CDR3 runs 13 residues. J gave up 8 bases and V 3 bases, and 6 bases lay outside the gene matches. The DNA of the CDR3 is TGTGCCAGTAGTATGGGGCAGGGGGTAGAAGCTTTCTTT. Residues: CASSMGQGVEAFF.

The chain joins TRBV6-4 to TRBJ2-3, with 10 bases aligning to TRBD2. CDR3 length equals 15 residues. Germline V gene lookup returns CDR1 MRHNA and CDR2 SNTAGT. After removal of 7 bases from V and 4 bases from J, the junction contained 8 bases not matched to a gene. The CDR3 DNA reads TGTGCCAGCAAACCCGGGACTAGCGTGTCAGATACGCAGTATTTT. It encodes CASKPGTSVSDTQYF.

This clone has a handful of counts. V is TRBV6-6 and J is TRBJ1-1; D remains unclear. The CDR3 totals 13 residues. Per germline, CDR1 MNHNY and CDR2 SVGAGI (reference sequence). Trimming left V 6 bases short and J 1 base short, with 9 bases between. For the CDR3, the DNA is TGTGCCAGCAGCCTAGGTACGAACACTGAAGCTTTCTTT. Translating gives CASSLGTNTEAFF.

The chain links TRBV7-9 to TRBJ1-1, with D unresolved. Looked up from germline, CDR1 is SEHNR and CDR2 is FQNEAQ (reference sequence). The CDR3 contains 14 residues. V lost 5 bases and J lost 1, with 11 bases in between. The CDR3, as DNA: TGTGCCAGCAGCCTTGGACTCCCGAACACTGAAGCTTTCTTT. It is translated as CASSLGLPNTEAFF. Full variable domain (remainder filled in from reference TRBV7-9 and TRBJ1-1): DTGVSQNPRHKITKRGQNVTFRCDPISEHNRLYWYRQTLGQGPEFLTYFQNEAQLEKSRLLSDRFSAERPKGSFSTLEIQRTEQGDSAMYLCASSLGLPNTEAFFGQGTRLTVV.

This rearrangement joins TRBV27 to TRBJ2-7, with TRBD2 as a possible D gene (5 bases). This CDR3 region has 13 residues. V gave up 5 bases and J gave up 7 bases, with 15 bases separating them. Germline V gives CDR1 MNHEY, CDR2 SMNVEV (reference sequence). The CDR3 coding sequence is TGTGCCAGCAGTCCGGGATTGGCCTTTGAGCAGTACTTC. Amino acids: CASSPGLAFEQYF.

The CDR3 spells CASSPGGDSPSYEQYF. In nucleotides, the CDR3 is TGTGCCAGCTCACCAGGCGGGGACAGTCCTTCCTACGAGCAGTACTTC. The J gene is TRBJ2-7, the V gene TRBV18, with TRBD1 as a possible D gene (7 bases). Germline-derived CDR1 and CDR2 are KGHSH and LQKENI. CDR3 length equals 16 residues. V was cut by 2 bases and J by 1 base, with 15 bases left in between.

In its sample, this clone was seen a few times. The rearrangement links TRBV6-4 to TRBJ2-3, with 9 bases lining up with TRBD2. CDR1 is MRHNA and CDR2 is SNTAGT in the germline V gene. CDR3 length: 17 residues. V was pared by 0 bases and J by 5 bases, with 9 bases of the junction left unmatched. The CDR3 DNA reads as TGTGCCAGCAGTGACTCTGTATCGGCGGGAGGGGTAGATACGCAGTATTTT. It translates to CASSDSVSAGGVDTQYF.

The chain links TRBV29-1 to TRBJ1-1, with D perhaps matching TRBD1 (6 bases). The CDR3 contains 14 residues. V lost 2 bases, J lost 3 bases, and 13 bases lay in between. Germline CDR1 and CDR2: SQVTM and ANQGSEA. CDR3 residues: CSVEQGLGDTEAFF. CDR3 nucleotide sequence: TGCAGCGTTGAACAGGGGCTGGGGGACACTGAAGCTTTCTTT.

The chain recombines TRBV4-3 with TRBJ1-4; no firm D call. The CDR3 extends over 15 amino acids. Looked up from germline, CDR1 is LGHNA and CDR2 is YSLEER. V lost 0 bases, J lost 7 bases, and 12 bases lay in between. Here the CDR3 DNA reads TGCGCCAGCAGCCAAGAGCCGAGGGTGGCTGAAAAACTGTTTTTT. The encoded protein is CASSQEPRVAEKLFF.